These T cell receptor beta chains were read from a single sample in a study of T-cell reconstitution after alpha-beta-depleted transplantation in children. One entry per CDR3 protein results from TCRdb running MiXCR on the PCR reads. The table has around 600,000 distinct CDR3 sequences, roughly a tenth seen once. Sequencing used PBMCs from the stem cell graft donor, obtained from the stem cell graft. The receptors come from a human donor who donated a stem cell graft to a child with acute myeloid leukemia. Both conserved end residues are part of each CDR3. D genes are given only for firm matches. Some rows mark clone size as missing; the rest say once, few, many or name a class of expanded clone.

>TRBJ1-1|few|NA|TRBV20-1
CSASEAFF
TGCAGTGCATCTGAAGCTTTCTTT
>TRBJ2-5|many|NA|TRBV20-1
CSALNEETQYF
TGCAGTGCTTTAAATGAAGAGACCCAGTACTTC
>TRBJ2-7|NA|NA|TRBV28
CASSPPPGGEREQYF
TGTGCCAGCAGCCCCCCCCCGGGTGGGGAGCGCGAGCAGTACTTC
>TRBJ2-3|many|TRBD2|TRBV5-1
CASSVGLKTLYTDTQYF
TGCGCCAGCAGCGTGGGACTAAAAACCCTGTACACAGATACGCAGTATTTT
>TRBJ2-1|few|NA|TRBV20-1
CSARGASVTSNEQFF
TGCAGTGCTAGAGGGGCTAGCGTTACGTCAAATGAGCAGTTCTTC
>TRBJ2-7|NA|TRBD1|TRBV20-1
CSAWTGLYEQYF
TGCAGTGCTTGGACAGGGCTATACGAGCAGTACTTC
>TRBJ2-2|many|NA|TRBV6-5
CASTDPQGVGKLFF
TGTGCCAGCACCGACCCGCAAGGAGTTGGCAAGCTGTTTTTT
>TRBJ2-4|many|NA|TRBV6-6
CASTPGGENIQYF
TGTGCCAGCACCCCCGGTGGCGAAAACATTCAGTACTTC
>TRBJ2-7|NA|TRBD1|TRBV20-1
CSASGQGREQYF
TGCAGTGCCTCGGGACAGGGCCGGGAGCAGTACTTC
>TRBJ2-3|many|NA|TRBV12-3/TRBV12-4
CASSPGDRSTQYF
TGTGCCAGCAGTCCCGGGGACCGCAGTACGCAGTATTTT
>TRBJ2-1|few|NA|TRBV20-1
CSARPSNEQFF
TGCAGTGCTAGGCCGTCCAATGAGCAGTTCTTC
>TRBJ2-3|NA|NA|TRBV7-2
CASSFGLSPDTQYF
TGTGCCAGCAGCTTTGGGCTTTCACCAGATACGCAGTATTTT
>TRBJ1-6|few|NA|TRBV5-5
CASSSGTDNSPLHF
TGTGCCAGCAGCTCCGGGACGGATAATTCACCCCTCCACTTT
>TRBJ2-1|NA|TRBD2|TRBV10-3
CAISDKTSGRGFEQFF
TGTGCCATCAGCGATAAGACTAGCGGGAGGGGCTTTGAGCAGTTCTTC
>TRBJ1-1|many|NA|TRBV6-5
CASSPGGGSHTEAFF
TGTGCCAGCAGCCCCGGGGGCGGGTCCCACACTGAAGCTTTCTTT
>TRBJ1-1|NA|NA|TRBV18
CASSPRGGEAFF
TGTGCCAGCTCACCACGAGGGGGTGAAGCTTTCTTT